Listed below are T cell receptor beta chains from one sample, sequenced in a study of CD8+ T cells in alopecia areata. Assay: immunoSEQ multiplex PCR; the TCRdb copy retains only in-frame clones and omits some. The repertoire holds around 98,000 clones, roughly 42% seen once, with 0.75% to 0.9% in the top ten. Sequenced material: CD4+ T cells sorted from blood. These receptors all stem from a human donor with alopecia areata. The CDR3 runs from the conserved cysteine through the conserved F or W. Each record gives: D gene, J gene, V gene, clone size, CDR3 protein, CDR3 DNA. The D gene is left open where the match is weak. Some rows have no size entry. The others give once, few or many, or a class for an expanded clone.

d_call: .; j_call: TRBJ2-2; v_call: TRBV5-1; clone_size: few; cdr3_aa: CASSELSHTGELFF; cdr3_nt: TGCGCCAGCAGCGAATTGTCCCACACCGGGGAGCTGTTTTTT
d_call: .; j_call: TRBJ2-5; v_call: TRBV11-2; clone_size: .; cdr3_aa: CAALAGESAETQYF; cdr3_nt: TGTGCCGCCTTGGCCGGGGAGTCAGCGGAGACCCAGTACTTC
d_call: .; j_call: TRBJ2-1; v_call: TRBV6-5; clone_size: .; cdr3_aa: CASSRHTTSEQFF; cdr3_nt: TGTGCCAGCAGCCGCCATACCACCTCTGAGCAGTTCTTC
d_call: .; j_call: TRBJ2-3; v_call: TRBV5-1; clone_size: .; cdr3_aa: CASSSSGSTDTQYF; cdr3_nt: TGCGCCAGCAGCTCCAGCGGGAGCACAGATACGCAGTATTTT
d_call: .; j_call: TRBJ2-6; v_call: TRBV27; clone_size: few; cdr3_aa: CASSPRDRGANVLTF; cdr3_nt: TGTGCCAGCAGTCCCCGGGATCGAGGGGCCAACGTCCTGACTTTC
d_call: .; j_call: TRBJ1-2; v_call: TRBV6-5; clone_size: .; cdr3_aa: CASSPTSAGYTF; cdr3_nt: TGTGCCAGCAGTCCAACCAGCGCTGGCTACACCTTC
d_call: .; j_call: TRBJ1-5; v_call: TRBV6-6; clone_size: .; cdr3_aa: CASSYGSNQPQHF; cdr3_nt: TGTGCCAGCAGTTACGGTAGCAATCAGCCCCAGCATTTT
d_call: TRBD1; j_call: TRBJ2-1; v_call: TRBV29-1; clone_size: few; cdr3_aa: CSALTGNEQFF; cdr3_nt: TGCAGCGCCTTGACAGGGAATGAGCAGTTCTTC
d_call: TRBD1; j_call: TRBJ2-2; v_call: TRBV27; clone_size: .; cdr3_aa: CASSEGQGARGELFF; cdr3_nt: TGTGCCAGCAGCGAGGGGCAGGGGGCGAGGGGGGAGCTGTTTTTT
d_call: .; j_call: TRBJ1-1; v_call: TRBV27; clone_size: .; cdr3_aa: CASQRLNGEAFF; cdr3_nt: TGTGCCAGCCAGAGGCTCAACGGTGAAGCTTTCTTT
d_call: .; j_call: TRBJ2-4; v_call: TRBV29-1; clone_size: few; cdr3_aa: CSVVLVTNIQYF; cdr3_nt: TGCAGCGTTGTATTGGTAACCAACATTCAGTACTTC
d_call: .; j_call: TRBJ1-6; v_call: TRBV2; clone_size: .; cdr3_aa: CASSEAGTAENSPLHF; cdr3_nt: TGTGCCAGCAGTGAAGCAGGAACTGCTGAAAATTCACCCCTCCACTTT
d_call: .; j_call: TRBJ2-3; v_call: TRBV29-1; clone_size: .; cdr3_aa: CSFLRDTTDTQYF; cdr3_nt: TGCAGCTTCCTCCGGGACACCACAGATACGCAGTATTTT
d_call: .; j_call: TRBJ2-5; v_call: TRBV5-1; clone_size: .; cdr3_aa: CASSLPVGETQYF; cdr3_nt: TGCGCCAGCAGCCTTCCCGTCGGCGAGACCCAGTACTTC
d_call: .; j_call: TRBJ2-1; v_call: TRBV18; clone_size: .; cdr3_aa: CASSPPRETHNEQFF; cdr3_nt: TGTGCCAGCTCACCACCGCGGGAAACACACAATGAGCAGTTCTTC
d_call: TRBD1; j_call: TRBJ1-3; v_call: TRBV4-1; clone_size: few; cdr3_aa: CASSQGRGLTGNTIYF; cdr3_nt: TGCGCCAGCAGCCAAGGAAGGGGGCTGACTGGAAACACCATATATTTT
d_call: TRBD2; j_call: TRBJ2-5; v_call: TRBV10-3; clone_size: few; cdr3_aa: CAIRGTRNQETQYF; cdr3_nt: TGTGCCATCAGGGGGACTAGAAATCAAGAGACCCAGTACTTC
d_call: .; j_call: TRBJ2-3; v_call: TRBV19; clone_size: many; cdr3_aa: CASSTQEGGTQYF; cdr3_nt: TGTGCCAGTAGTACCCAGGAAGGCGGAACGCAGTATTTT
d_call: TRBD2; j_call: TRBJ2-5; v_call: TRBV29-1; clone_size: few; cdr3_aa: CSALREQETQYF; cdr3_nt: TGCAGCGCTTTGCGGGAGCAAGAGACCCAGTACTTC
d_call: .; j_call: TRBJ1-6; v_call: TRBV30; clone_size: few; cdr3_aa: CAWRPLDGWDSPLHF; cdr3_nt: TGTGCCTGGAGGCCCTTAGATGGGTGGGATTCACCCCTCCACTTT
d_call: .; j_call: TRBJ1-6; v_call: TRBV28; clone_size: .; cdr3_aa: CASRLSGVHSPLHF; cdr3_nt: TGTGCCAGCAGGCTGTCAGGGGTCCATTCACCCCTCCACTTT
d_call: .; j_call: TRBJ2-5; v_call: TRBV7-6; clone_size: .; cdr3_aa: CASSRYQETQYF; cdr3_nt: TGTGCCAGCAGCCGGTACCAAGAGACCCAGTACTTC
d_call: .; j_call: TRBJ1-2; v_call: TRBV7-2; clone_size: few; cdr3_aa: CASSARDGYGYTF; cdr3_nt: TGTGCCAGCAGCGCCCGGGATGGCTATGGCTACACCTTC
d_call: .; j_call: TRBJ1-5; v_call: TRBV30; clone_size: .; cdr3_aa: CAWSVDLQPQHF; cdr3_nt: TGTGCCTGGAGTGTAGACCTTCAGCCCCAGCATTTT
d_call: .; j_call: TRBJ2-3; v_call: TRBV18; clone_size: .; cdr3_aa: CASSPGRSTDTQYF; cdr3_nt: TGTGCCAGCTCACCGGGGAGGAGCACAGATACGCAGTATTTT
d_call: .; j_call: TRBJ2-1; v_call: TRBV19; clone_size: many; cdr3_aa: CASSIRGSFNEQFF; cdr3_nt: TGTGCCAGTAGTATAAGAGGGAGCTTCAATGAGCAGTTCTTC
d_call: .; j_call: TRBJ2-7; v_call: TRBV23-1; clone_size: .; cdr3_aa: CASSQWISYEQYF; cdr3_nt: TGCGCCAGCAGTCAATGGATCTCCTACGAGCAGTACTTC
d_call: TRBD2; j_call: TRBJ2-3; v_call: TRBV4-1; clone_size: once; cdr3_aa: CASSRGTSGTDTQYF; cdr3_nt: TGCGCCAGCAGCCGAGGGACTAGCGGCACAGATACGCAGTATTTT
d_call: TRBD2; j_call: TRBJ2-7; v_call: TRBV27; clone_size: .; cdr3_aa: CASSPGTSASYEQYF; cdr3_nt: TGTGCCAGCAGCCCTGGGACTAGCGCTTCCTACGAGCAGTACTTC
d_call: TRBD2; j_call: TRBJ2-5; v_call: TRBV29-1; clone_size: .; cdr3_aa: CSVSIAGGTQETQYF; cdr3_nt: TGCAGCGTTTCCATAGCGGGAGGCACGCAAGAGACCCAGTACTTC
d_call: TRBD1; j_call: TRBJ2-7; v_call: TRBV29-1; clone_size: once; cdr3_aa: CSVYGAGGFYEQYF; cdr3_nt: TGCAGCGTCTACGGGGCAGGGGGTTTCTACGAGCAGTACTTC
d_call: .; j_call: TRBJ1-3; v_call: TRBV29-1; clone_size: .; cdr3_aa: CSVEDPGGNTIYF; cdr3_nt: TGCAGCGTTGAAGATCCCGGGGGAAACACCATATATTTT
d_call: .; j_call: TRBJ1-5; v_call: TRBV5-6; clone_size: once; cdr3_aa: CASSFKGSNQPQHF; cdr3_nt: TGTGCCAGCAGCTTCAAGGGAAGCAATCAGCCCCAGCATTTT
d_call: .; j_call: TRBJ1-2; v_call: TRBV29-1; clone_size: .; cdr3_aa: CSVEDSEFYGYTF; cdr3_nt: TGCAGCGTTGAAGACAGCGAGTTCTATGGCTACACCTTC
d_call: .; j_call: TRBJ2-5; v_call: TRBV5-1; clone_size: few; cdr3_aa: CASSLGHTQETQYF; cdr3_nt: TGCGCCAGCAGCTTGGGACACACCCAAGAGACCCAGTACTTC
d_call: TRBD1; j_call: TRBJ2-7; v_call: TRBV29-1; clone_size: .; cdr3_aa: CSANRGGSYEQYF; cdr3_nt: TGCAGCGCCAACAGGGGTGGTTCCTACGAGCAGTACTTC
d_call: .; j_call: TRBJ1-1; v_call: TRBV29-1; clone_size: few; cdr3_aa: CSVGGRQRDGNTEAFF; cdr3_nt: TGCAGCGTTGGAGGGAGACAGAGAGACGGGAACACTGAAGCTTTCTTT
d_call: .; j_call: TRBJ1-2; v_call: TRBV28; clone_size: .; cdr3_aa: CATPLGGYTF; cdr3_nt: TGTGCCACCCCGTTAGGAGGCTACACCTTC
d_call: .; j_call: TRBJ2-1; v_call: TRBV6-5; clone_size: few; cdr3_aa: CASSPRLDYNEQFF; cdr3_nt: TGTGCCAGCAGTCCTAGACTAGACTACAATGAGCAGTTCTTC
d_call: .; j_call: TRBJ1-1; v_call: TRBV18; clone_size: few; cdr3_aa: CASSPGQLGEAFF; cdr3_nt: TGTGCCAGCTCACCCGGACAGTTAGGTGAAGCTTTCTTT
d_call: .; j_call: TRBJ2-1; v_call: TRBV29-1; clone_size: few; cdr3_aa: CSAGSQGQFF; cdr3_nt: TGCAGCGCCGGCAGCCAAGGGCAGTTCTTC
d_call: .; j_call: TRBJ1-3; v_call: TRBV5-1; clone_size: .; cdr3_aa: CASSLEAGNTIYF; cdr3_nt: TGCGCCAGCAGCTTGGAGGCGGGAAACACCATATATTTT
d_call: .; j_call: TRBJ1-2; v_call: TRBV7-2; clone_size: few; cdr3_aa: CASSLYGQGYTF; cdr3_nt: TGTGCCAGCAGCTTATATGGGCAGGGCTACACCTTC
d_call: TRBD1; j_call: TRBJ2-7; v_call: TRBV28; clone_size: .; cdr3_aa: CASTTTGGGYEQYF; cdr3_nt: TGTGCCAGCACCACGACAGGGGGCGGCTACGAGCAGTACTTC
d_call: .; j_call: TRBJ2-2; v_call: TRBV29-1; clone_size: .; cdr3_aa: CSVGGVRDRENGELFF; cdr3_nt: TGCAGCGTCGGGGGAGTTCGGGACAGAGAAAACGGGGAGCTGTTTTTT
d_call: TRBD1; j_call: TRBJ2-5; v_call: TRBV29-1; clone_size: few; cdr3_aa: CSVSTGAEETQYF; cdr3_nt: TGCAGCGTTTCTACAGGGGCCGAAGAGACCCAGTACTTC
d_call: .; j_call: TRBJ2-3; v_call: TRBV2; clone_size: .; cdr3_aa: CASSYVEDTQYF; cdr3_nt: TGTGCCAGCAGCTACGTGGAGGATACGCAGTATTTT
d_call: TRBD1; j_call: TRBJ2-7; v_call: TRBV2; clone_size: few; cdr3_aa: CASGQGAYEQYF; cdr3_nt: TGTGCCAGCGGACAGGGAGCCTACGAGCAGTACTTC
d_call: .; j_call: TRBJ1-6; v_call: TRBV25-1; clone_size: few; cdr3_aa: CASTPSAAGPSPLHF; cdr3_nt: TGTGCCAGCACCCCCTCGGCCGCAGGCCCCTCACCCCTCCACTTT
d_call: .; j_call: TRBJ1-4; v_call: TRBV18; clone_size: .; cdr3_aa: CASSPSQLEKLFF; cdr3_nt: TGTGCCAGCTCACCATCGCAACTTGAAAAACTGTTTTTT
d_call: .; j_call: TRBJ2-3; v_call: TRBV4-1; clone_size: once; cdr3_aa: CASSQDAGVATDTQYF; cdr3_nt: TGCGCCAGCAGCCAAGATGCAGGGGTAGCCACAGATACGCAGTATTTT
d_call: TRBD1; j_call: TRBJ2-1; v_call: TRBV30; clone_size: few; cdr3_aa: CAWIRGHGFNEQFF; cdr3_nt: TGTGCCTGGATCAGGGGGCACGGATTCAATGAGCAGTTCTTC
d_call: .; j_call: TRBJ1-2; v_call: TRBV21-1; clone_size: few; cdr3_aa: CASSKRARGGDGYTF; cdr3_nt: TGTGCCAGCAGCAAAAGGGCCCGAGGGGGCGATGGCTACACCTTC
d_call: TRBD2; j_call: TRBJ2-5; v_call: TRBV30; clone_size: .; cdr3_aa: CAWTRGLAEETQYF; cdr3_nt: TGTGCCTGGACCAGAGGACTAGCCGAAGAGACCCAGTACTTC
d_call: .; j_call: TRBJ1-4; v_call: TRBV5-1; clone_size: .; cdr3_aa: CASRHSEGEKLFF; cdr3_nt: TGCGCCAGCAGGCACAGCGAGGGTGAAAAACTGTTTTTT